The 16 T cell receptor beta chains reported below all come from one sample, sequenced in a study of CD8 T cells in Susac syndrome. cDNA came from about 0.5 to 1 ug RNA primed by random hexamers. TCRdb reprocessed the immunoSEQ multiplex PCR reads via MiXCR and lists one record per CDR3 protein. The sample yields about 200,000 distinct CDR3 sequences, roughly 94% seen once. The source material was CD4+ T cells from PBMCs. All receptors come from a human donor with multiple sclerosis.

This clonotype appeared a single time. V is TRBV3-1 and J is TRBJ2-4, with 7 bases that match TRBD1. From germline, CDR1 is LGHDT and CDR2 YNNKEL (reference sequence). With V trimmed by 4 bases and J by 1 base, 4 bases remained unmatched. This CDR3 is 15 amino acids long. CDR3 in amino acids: CASSLLTGAKNIQYF. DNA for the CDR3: TGTGCCAGCAGCCTCCTGACAGGGGCCAAAAACATTCAGTACTTC.

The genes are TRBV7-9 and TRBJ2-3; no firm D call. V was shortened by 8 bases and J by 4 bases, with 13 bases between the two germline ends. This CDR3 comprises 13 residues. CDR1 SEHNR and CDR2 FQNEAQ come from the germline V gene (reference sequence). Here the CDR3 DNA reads TGTGCCAGCGCCGCTAACACAGCAGATACGCAGTATTTT. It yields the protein CASAANTADTQYF.

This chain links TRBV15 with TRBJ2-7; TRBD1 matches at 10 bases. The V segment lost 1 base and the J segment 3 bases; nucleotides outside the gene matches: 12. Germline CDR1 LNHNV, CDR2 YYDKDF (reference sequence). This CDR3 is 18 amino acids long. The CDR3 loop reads CATSRGGTGALSGYEQYF. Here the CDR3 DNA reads TGTGCCACCAGCAGAGGAGGGACAGGGGCCCTCTCGGGCTACGAGCAGTACTTC.

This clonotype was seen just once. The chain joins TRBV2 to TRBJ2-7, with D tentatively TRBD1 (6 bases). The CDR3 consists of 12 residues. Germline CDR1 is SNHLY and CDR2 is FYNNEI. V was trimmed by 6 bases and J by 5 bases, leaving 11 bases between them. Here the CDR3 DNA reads TGTGCCAGCAGCCACAGGGTCCACGAGCAGTACTTC. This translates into CASSHRVHEQYF.

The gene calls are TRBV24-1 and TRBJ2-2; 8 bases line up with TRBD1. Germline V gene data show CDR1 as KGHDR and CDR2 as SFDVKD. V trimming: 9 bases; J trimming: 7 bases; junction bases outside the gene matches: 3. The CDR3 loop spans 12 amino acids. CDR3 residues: CATDRGNGELFF. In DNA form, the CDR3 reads TGTGCCACCGACAGGGGTAACGGGGAGCTGTTTTTT.

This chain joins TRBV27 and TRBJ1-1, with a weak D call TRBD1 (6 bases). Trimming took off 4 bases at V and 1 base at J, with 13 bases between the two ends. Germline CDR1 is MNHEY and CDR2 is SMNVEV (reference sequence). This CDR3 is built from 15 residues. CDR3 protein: CASSSWGAKNTEAFF. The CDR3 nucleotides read TGTGCCAGCAGTTCCTGGGGGGCAAAGAACACTGAAGCTTTCTTT.

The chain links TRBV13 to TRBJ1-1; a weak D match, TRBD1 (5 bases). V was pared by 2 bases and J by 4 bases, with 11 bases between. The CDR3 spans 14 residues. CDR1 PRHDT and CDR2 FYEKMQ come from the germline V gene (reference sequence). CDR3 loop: CASSLTTAGTEAFF. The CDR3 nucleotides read TGTGCCAGCAGCTTAACGACAGCGGGCACTGAAGCTTTCTTT.

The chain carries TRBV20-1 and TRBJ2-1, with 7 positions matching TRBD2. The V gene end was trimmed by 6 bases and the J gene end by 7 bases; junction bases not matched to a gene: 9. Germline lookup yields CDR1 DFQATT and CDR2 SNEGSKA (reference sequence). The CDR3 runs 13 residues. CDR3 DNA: TGCAGTGCCTTATGGCGGGGGACGAATGAGCAGTTCTTC. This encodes CSALWRGTNEQFF.

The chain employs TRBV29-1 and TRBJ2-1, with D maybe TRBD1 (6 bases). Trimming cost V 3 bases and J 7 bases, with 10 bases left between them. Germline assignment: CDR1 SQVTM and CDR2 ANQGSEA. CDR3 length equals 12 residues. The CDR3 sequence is CSVDQGPNEQFF. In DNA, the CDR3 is TGCAGCGTTGACCAGGGGCCGAATGAGCAGTTCTTC.

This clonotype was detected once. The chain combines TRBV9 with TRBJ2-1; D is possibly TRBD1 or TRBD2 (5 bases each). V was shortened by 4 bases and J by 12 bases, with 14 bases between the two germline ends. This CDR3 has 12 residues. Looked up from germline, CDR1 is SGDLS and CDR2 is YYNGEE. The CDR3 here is CASSPGTGGQFF. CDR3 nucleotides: TGTGCCAGCAGCCCAGGGACGGGTGGGCAGTTCTTC.

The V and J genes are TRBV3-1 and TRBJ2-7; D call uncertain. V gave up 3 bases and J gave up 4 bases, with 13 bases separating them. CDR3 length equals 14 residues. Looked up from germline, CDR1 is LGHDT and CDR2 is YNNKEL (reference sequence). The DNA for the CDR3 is TGTGCCAGCAGCCATTGGACCCTAAGGTACGAGCAGTACTTC. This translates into CASSHWTLRYEQYF.

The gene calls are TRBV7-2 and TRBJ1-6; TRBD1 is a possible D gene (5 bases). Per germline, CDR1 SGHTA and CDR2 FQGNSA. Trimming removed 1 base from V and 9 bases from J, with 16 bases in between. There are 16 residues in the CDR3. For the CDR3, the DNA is TGTGCCAGCAGCTTAGTCGCGGGGGTGATGCGTTCACCCCTCCACTTT. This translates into CASSLVAGVMRSPLHF.

This CDR3 reads CSVRQGFGETQYF. CDR3 DNA sequence: TGCAGCGTACGACAGGGGTTTGGAGAGACCCAGTACTTC. The V and J genes are TRBV29-1 and TRBJ2-5; 8 bases are a match to TRBD1. The CDR3 is 13 residues long. Germline V gives CDR1 SQVTM, CDR2 ANQGSEA. J gave up 4 bases and V 6 bases, and 7 bases lay outside the gene matches.

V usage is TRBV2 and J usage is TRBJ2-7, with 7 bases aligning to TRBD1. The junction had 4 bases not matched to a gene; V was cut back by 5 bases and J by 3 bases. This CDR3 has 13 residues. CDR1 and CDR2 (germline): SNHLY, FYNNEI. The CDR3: CASSWDSFYEQYV. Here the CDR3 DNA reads TGTGCCAGCAGTTGGGACAGCTTCTACGAGCAGTACGTC.

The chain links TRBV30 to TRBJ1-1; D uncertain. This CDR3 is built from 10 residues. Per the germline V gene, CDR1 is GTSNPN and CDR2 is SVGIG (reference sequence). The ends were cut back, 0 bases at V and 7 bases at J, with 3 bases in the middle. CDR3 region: CAWSVNEAFF. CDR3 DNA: TGTGCCTGGAGTGTTAATGAAGCTTTCTTT. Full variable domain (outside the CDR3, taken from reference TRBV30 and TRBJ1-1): SQTIHQWPATLVQPVGSPLSLECTVEGTSNPNLYWYRQAAGRGLQLLFYSVGIGQISSEVPQNLSASRPQDRQFILSSKKLLLSDSGFYLCAWSVNEAFFGQGTRLTVV.

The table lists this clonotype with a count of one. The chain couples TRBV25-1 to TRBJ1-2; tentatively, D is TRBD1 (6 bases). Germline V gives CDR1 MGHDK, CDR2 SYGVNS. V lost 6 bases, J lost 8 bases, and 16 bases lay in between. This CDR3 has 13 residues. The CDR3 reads CASRPQGLGGYTF. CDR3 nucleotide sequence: TGTGCCAGCAGACCTCAGGGGTTGGGCGGCTACACCTTC.